These 16 T cell receptor beta chains came from one sample sequenced in a study of cytomegalovirus exposure and HLA in healthy donors. PCR was performed using 60 Vbeta and 13 Jbeta primers. Sequencing used immunoSEQ multiplex PCR; TCRdb keeps in-frame clones, though not all of them. Here the sample spans around 130,000 clones, around 70% being singletons. The sample consisted of PBMCs. The receptors were sampled from a woman aged 55-69 years in good health and CMV-seropositive.

The J gene is TRBJ1-4, the V gene TRBV5-1; the D gene is possibly TRBD1 (5 bases). Per germline, CDR1 SGHRS and CDR2 YFSETQ. Trimming removed 5 bases from V and 0 bases from J, with 11 bases in between. There are 15 residues in the CDR3. The CDR3, as DNA: TGCGCCAGCAGACAGTCAGGGTCAACTAATGAAAAACTGTTTTTT. It yields the protein CASRQSGSTNEKLFF. Looking up the rest from reference TRBV5-1 and TRBJ1-4 gives the full variable domain: KAGVTQTPRYLIKTRGQQVTLSCSPISGHRSVSWYQQTPGQGLQFLFEYFSETQRNKGNFPGRFSGRQFSNSRSEMNVSTLELGDSALYLCASRQSGSTNEKLFFGSGTQLSVL.

This clone was found once. This sequence joins TRBV4-1 and TRBJ2-1; the match to TRBD1 covers 7 bases. CDR1 and CDR2 (germline): MGHRA, YSYEKL. Trimming took 3 bases from V and 3 from J; bases not matched to a gene: 5. This CDR3 contains 15 residues. The CDR3, as DNA: TGCGCCAGCAGCCAGGGGACAGATGACTACAATGAGCAGTTCTTC. Its protein product is CASSQGTDDYNEQFF.

This clone occurred a few times. V gene TRBV7-2 combines with J gene TRBJ1-3, with D perhaps matching TRBD1 (6 bases). The germline CDR1 and CDR2 sequences are SGHTA and FQGNSA. Trimming left V 4 bases short and J 8 bases short, with 12 bases between. The CDR3 spans 13 residues. CDR3 residues: CASSWGGGDTIYF. CDR3 coding DNA: TGTGCCAGCAGCTGGGGCGGGGGCGACACCATATATTTT.

V gene TRBV9 combines with J gene TRBJ2-5, with D possibly matching TRBD1 (5 bases). Germline assignment: CDR1 SGDLS and CDR2 YYNGEE. The V and J ends lost 4 bases and 3 bases respectively, with 10 bases between them. The CDR3 is 13 amino acids. CDR3 in DNA: TGTGCCAGCAGCACAGGAGTTGAAGAGACCCAGTACTTC. The encoded protein is CASSTGVEETQYF.

The rearrangement uses TRBV5-4 and TRBJ2-3, with 9 bases lining up with TRBD1. This CDR3 comprises 15 residues. CDR1 SGHNT and CDR2 YYREEE come from the germline V gene (reference sequence). The ends lost 7 bases at V and 0 bases at J; junction bases unmatched: 6. The CDR3, as DNA: TGTGCCAGCGGCGAGGGACAGGGTAGCACAGATACGCAGTATTTT. Translating gives CASGEGQGSTDTQYF.

This chain's CDR3 is CATSRVPNDQPQHF. CDR3 in DNA: TGTGCCACCAGCAGAGTCCCTAATGATCAGCCCCAGCATTTT. V is TRBV15 and J is TRBJ1-5; no definite D call. Per germline, CDR1 LNHNV and CDR2 YYDKDF (reference sequence). V shed 1 base and J shed 5 bases, with 9 bases lying between them. CDR3 size: 14 residues.

The V and J genes are TRBV25-1 and TRBJ2-5; maybe TRBD1 (5 bases). This CDR3 spans 14 amino acids. V lost 4 bases to trimming and J lost 5 bases, with 14 bases between them. Germline loops: CDR1 MGHDK, CDR2 SYGVNS. CDR3 DNA: TGTGCCAGCAGTGTTACAGGCCGACCGGAGACCCAGTACTTC. This sequence encodes CASSVTGRPETQYF.

This clone was found a few times. This chain uses TRBV27 with TRBJ1-1, with TRBD1 as a possible D gene (5 bases). The CDR3 is 16 residues long. Germline V gene lookup returns CDR1 MNHEY and CDR2 SMNVEV (reference sequence). V lost 6 bases, J lost 2 bases, and 19 bases lay in between. CDR3 DNA sequence: TGTGCCAGCAGCAGAACAGGATCCCAGACTAACACTGAAGCTTTCTTT. Protein product: CASSRTGSQTNTEAFF.

In this sample, this clone turned up once. V is TRBV6-1 and J is TRBJ2-7; possible D gene TRBD2, 6 bases. The CDR3 is 15 residues long. V shed 5 bases and J shed 2 bases, with 16 bases lying between them. From germline, CDR1 is MNHNS and CDR2 SASEGT. The CDR3 is CASSSGLVSTYEQYF. CDR3 DNA: TGTGCCAGCAGTTCGGGACTTGTATCGACCTACGAGCAGTACTTC.

This chain joins TRBV5-1 and TRBJ1-3; D is unresolved. Per germline, CDR1 SGHRS and CDR2 YFSETQ. The CDR3 spans 13 residues. Trimming removed 0 bases at V and 4 bases at J, with 5 bases between. Here the CDR3 reads CASSLETGNTIYF. The CDR3 coding sequence is TGCGCCAGCAGCTTGGAGACAGGAAACACCATATATTTT.

In this sample, this clone turned up a few times. The rearrangement links TRBV29-1 to TRBJ2-3; D ambiguous. The CDR3 is 13 residues long. Trimming stripped 7 bases from V and 2 bases from J, with 13 bases between. In germline, CDR1 is SQVTM, CDR2 ANQGSEA. CDR3 region: CSGAQILTDTQYF. Written as DNA, the CDR3 is TGCAGCGGGGCGCAGATTCTCACAGATACGCAGTATTTT.

This clone was seen only a few times. The CDR3 sequence: CASSGDGGHTEAFF. DNA of the CDR3: TGTGCCAGCAGCGGGGACGGGGGGCACACTGAAGCTTTCTTT. V and J are TRBV9 and TRBJ1-1, with TRBD1 as a possible D gene (6 bases). V was clipped by 3 bases and J by 3 bases, with 12 bases between them. This CDR3 contains 14 residues. Germline CDR1 and CDR2: SGDLS and YYNGEE.

The CDR3 DNA sequence: TGTGCCAGCAGTTCCGTCTCAGGGGGCCACTCCGGCCTTAATGAAAAACTGTTTTTT. As protein: CASSSVSGGHSGLNEKLFF. The rearrangement joins TRBV7-9 to TRBJ1-4, with TRBD1 identical over 8 bases. The CDR3 contains 19 residues. The germline V gene encodes CDR1 SEHNR and CDR2 FQNEAQ (reference sequence). Losses at the gene ends were 6 bases for V and 4 bases for J; bases not matched to a gene: 19.

The chain has TRBV7-7 and TRBJ2-5; D gene ambiguous. The CDR3 has 14 residues. V was trimmed by 3 bases and J by 1 base, leaving 9 bases between them. Germline V lookup: CDR1 SSHAT, CDR2 FNYEAQ (reference sequence). The chain's CDR3 is CASSLASSQETQYF. The CDR3 DNA is TGTGCCAGCAGCTTGGCTAGTTCCCAAGAGACCCAGTACTTC. The full variable domain, completed using reference TRBV7-7 and TRBJ2-5, is GAGVSQSPRYKVTKRGQDVTLRCDPISSHATLYWYQQALGQGPEFLTYFNYEAQPDKSGLPSDRFSAERPEGSISTLTIQRTEQRDSAMYRCASSLASSQETQYFGPGTRLLVL.

The chain employs TRBV10-2 and TRBJ1-5; 8 positions match TRBD1. CDR1 is WSHSY and CDR2 is SAAADI in the germline V gene. The V segment lost 6 bases and the J segment 5 bases; nucleotides outside the gene matches: 6. This CDR3 has 14 residues. CDR3 residues: CASRPDRGDQPQHF. The CDR3 region has the DNA TGCGCCAGCAGACCCGACAGGGGCGATCAGCCCCAGCATTTT.

J is TRBJ1-1 and V is TRBV7-8, with a possible D match to TRBD1 (6 bases). Germline V CDR1 and CDR2: SGHVS, FQNEAQ. The CDR3 sequence is 14 residues long. V was clipped by 2 bases and J by 5 bases, with 12 bases between them. CDR3 DNA: TGTGCCAGCAGCTTAAGGGAGGGGGAGACTGAAGCTTTCTTT. Its protein product is CASSLREGETEAFF.